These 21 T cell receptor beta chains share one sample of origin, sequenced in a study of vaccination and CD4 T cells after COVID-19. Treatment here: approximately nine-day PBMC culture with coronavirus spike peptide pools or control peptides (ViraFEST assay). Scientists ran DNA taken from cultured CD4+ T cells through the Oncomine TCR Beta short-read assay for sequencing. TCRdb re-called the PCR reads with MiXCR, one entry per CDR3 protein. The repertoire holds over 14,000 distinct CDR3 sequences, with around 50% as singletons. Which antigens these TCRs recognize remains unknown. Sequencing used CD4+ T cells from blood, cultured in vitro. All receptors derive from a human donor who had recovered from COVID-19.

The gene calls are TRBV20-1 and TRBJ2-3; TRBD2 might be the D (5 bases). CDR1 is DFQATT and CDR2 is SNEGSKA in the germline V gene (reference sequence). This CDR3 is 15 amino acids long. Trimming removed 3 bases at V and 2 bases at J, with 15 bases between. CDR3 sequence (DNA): TGCAGTGCTAGCAAAGCGGAAGTGCTCACAGATACGCAGTATTTT. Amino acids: CSASKAEVLTDTQYF.

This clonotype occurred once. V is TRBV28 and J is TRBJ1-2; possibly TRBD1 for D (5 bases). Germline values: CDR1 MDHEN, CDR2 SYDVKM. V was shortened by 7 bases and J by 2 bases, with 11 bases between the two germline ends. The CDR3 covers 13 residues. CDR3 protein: CASITGPNYGYTF. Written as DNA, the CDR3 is TGTGCCAGCATCACGGGACCCAACTATGGCTACACCTTC.

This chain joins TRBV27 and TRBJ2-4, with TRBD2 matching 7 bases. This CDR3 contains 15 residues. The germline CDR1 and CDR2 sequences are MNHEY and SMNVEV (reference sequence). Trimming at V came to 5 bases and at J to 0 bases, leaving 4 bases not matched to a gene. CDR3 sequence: CASSRTSLAKNIQYF. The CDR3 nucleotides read TGTGCCAGCAGTCGGACTAGTTTAGCCAAAAACATTCAGTACTTC.

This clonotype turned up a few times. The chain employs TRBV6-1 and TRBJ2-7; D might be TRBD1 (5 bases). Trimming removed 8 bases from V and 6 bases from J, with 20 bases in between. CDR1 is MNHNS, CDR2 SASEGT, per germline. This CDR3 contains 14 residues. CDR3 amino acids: CASGYRGGLVEQYF. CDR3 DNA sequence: TGTGCCAGCGGGTATAGGGGTGGGTTGGTCGAGCAGTACTTC.

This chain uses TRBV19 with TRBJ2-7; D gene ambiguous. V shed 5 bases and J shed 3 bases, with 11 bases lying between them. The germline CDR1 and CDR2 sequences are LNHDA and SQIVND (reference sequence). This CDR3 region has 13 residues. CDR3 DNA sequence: TGTGCCAGTAGTGACCGGGCCCGCTACGAGCAGTACTTC. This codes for CASSDRARYEQYF.

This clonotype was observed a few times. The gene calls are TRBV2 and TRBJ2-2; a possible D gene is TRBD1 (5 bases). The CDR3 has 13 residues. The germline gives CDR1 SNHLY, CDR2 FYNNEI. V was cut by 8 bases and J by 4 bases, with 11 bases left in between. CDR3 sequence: CASRQNPTGELFF. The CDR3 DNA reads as TGTGCCAGCCGACAGAACCCCACCGGGGAGCTGTTTTTT.

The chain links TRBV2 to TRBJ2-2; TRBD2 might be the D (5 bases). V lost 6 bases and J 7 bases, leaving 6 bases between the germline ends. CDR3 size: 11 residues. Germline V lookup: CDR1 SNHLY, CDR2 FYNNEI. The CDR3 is CASSGVGELFF. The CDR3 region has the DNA TGTGCCAGCAGCGGGGTCGGGGAGCTGTTTTTT.

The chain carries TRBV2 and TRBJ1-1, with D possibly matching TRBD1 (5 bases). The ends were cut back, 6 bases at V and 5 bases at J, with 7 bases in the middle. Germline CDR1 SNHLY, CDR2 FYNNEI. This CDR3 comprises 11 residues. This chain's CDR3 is CASSEGTEAFF. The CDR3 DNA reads TGTGCCAGCAGCGAGGGGACTGAAGCTTTCTTT.

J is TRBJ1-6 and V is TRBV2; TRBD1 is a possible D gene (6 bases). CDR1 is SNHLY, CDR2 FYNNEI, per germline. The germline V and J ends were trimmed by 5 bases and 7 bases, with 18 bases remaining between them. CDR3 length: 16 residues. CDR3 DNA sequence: TGTGCCAGCAGTATTACACAGGGATTGAGGAATTCACCCCTCCACTTT. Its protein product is CASSITQGLRNSPLHF.

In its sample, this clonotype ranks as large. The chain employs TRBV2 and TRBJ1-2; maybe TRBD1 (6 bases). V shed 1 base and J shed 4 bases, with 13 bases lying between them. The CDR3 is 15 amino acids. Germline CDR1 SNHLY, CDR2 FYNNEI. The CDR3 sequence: CASSEGGQLFYGYTF. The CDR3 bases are TGTGCCAGCAGTGAAGGCGGACAGCTTTTCTATGGCTACACCTTC. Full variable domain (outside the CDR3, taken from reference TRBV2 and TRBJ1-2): EPEVTQTPSHQVTQMGQEVILRCVPISNHLYFYWYRQILGQKVEFLVSFYNNEISEKSEIFDDQFSVERPDGSNFTLKIRSTKLEDSAMYFCASSEGGQLFYGYTFGSGTRLTVV.

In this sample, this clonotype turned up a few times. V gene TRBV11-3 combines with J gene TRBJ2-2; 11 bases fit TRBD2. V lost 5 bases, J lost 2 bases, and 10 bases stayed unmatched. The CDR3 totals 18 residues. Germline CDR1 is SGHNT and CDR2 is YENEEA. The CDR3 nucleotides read TGTGCCAGCAGCCGACCGCCACTAGCGGGGGCCAACACCGGGGAGCTGTTTTTT. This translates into CASSRPPLAGANTGELFF.

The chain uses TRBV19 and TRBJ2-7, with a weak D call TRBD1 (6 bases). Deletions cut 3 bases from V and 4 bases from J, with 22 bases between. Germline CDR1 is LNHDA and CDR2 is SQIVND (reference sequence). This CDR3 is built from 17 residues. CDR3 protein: CASSITGISQGRYEQYF. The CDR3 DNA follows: TGTGCCAGTAGTATTACTGGTATCTCGCAGGGGCGTTACGAGCAGTACTTC.

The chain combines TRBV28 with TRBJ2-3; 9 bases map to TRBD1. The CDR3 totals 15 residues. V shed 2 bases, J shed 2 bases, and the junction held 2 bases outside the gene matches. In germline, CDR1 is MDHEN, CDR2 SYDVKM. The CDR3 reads CASSLRDRVTDTQYF. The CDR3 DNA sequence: TGTGCCAGCAGTTTACGGGACAGGGTCACAGATACGCAGTATTTT.

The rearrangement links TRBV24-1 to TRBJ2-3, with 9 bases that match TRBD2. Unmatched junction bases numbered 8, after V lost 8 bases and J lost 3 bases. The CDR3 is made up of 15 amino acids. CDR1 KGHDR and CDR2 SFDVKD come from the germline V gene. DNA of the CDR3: TGTGCCACCACTAGTAGCGGGAGTGATACAGATACGCAGTATTTT. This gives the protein CATTSSGSDTDTQYF.

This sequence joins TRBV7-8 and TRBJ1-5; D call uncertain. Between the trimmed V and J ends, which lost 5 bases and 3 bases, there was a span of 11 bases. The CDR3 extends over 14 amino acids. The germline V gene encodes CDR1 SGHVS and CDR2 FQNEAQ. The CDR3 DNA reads TGTGCCAGCAGCCGACTGGGATACAATCAGCCCCAGCATTTT. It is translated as CASSRLGYNQPQHF.

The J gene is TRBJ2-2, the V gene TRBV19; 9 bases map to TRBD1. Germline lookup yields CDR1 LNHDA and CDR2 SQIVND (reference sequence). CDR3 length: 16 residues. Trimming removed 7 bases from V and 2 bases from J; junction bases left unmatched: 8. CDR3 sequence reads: CASILTTGGNTGELFF. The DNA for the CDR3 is TGTGCCAGTATACTTACGACAGGGGGTAACACCGGGGAGCTGTTTTTT.

The CDR3 DNA is TGTGCCAGCCGACTAGCGGGAACCACAGATACGCAGTATTTT. As protein: CASRLAGTTDTQYF. V gene TRBV19 combines with J gene TRBJ2-3; TRBD2 aligns across 11 bases. The junction had 4 bases not matched to a gene; V was cut back by 9 bases and J by 2 bases. This CDR3 contains 14 residues. Germline V gene lookup returns CDR1 LNHDA and CDR2 SQIVND (reference sequence).

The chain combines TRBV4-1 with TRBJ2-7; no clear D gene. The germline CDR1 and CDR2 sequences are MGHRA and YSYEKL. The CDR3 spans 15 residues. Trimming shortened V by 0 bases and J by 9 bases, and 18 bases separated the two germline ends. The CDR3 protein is CASSQDPLLVARQYF. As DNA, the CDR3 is TGCGCCAGCAGCCAAGATCCCCTATTGGTGGCTAGGCAGTACTTC.

The CDR3 loop reads CATSAGTGTDTF. As DNA, the CDR3 is TGTGCCACCAGTGCCGGAACCGGGACAGACACCTTC. The rearrangement joins TRBV24-1 to TRBJ1-2; TRBD1 matches 7 bases. J gave up 12 bases and V 5 bases, and 8 bases lay outside the gene matches. Germline lookup yields CDR1 KGHDR and CDR2 SFDVKD. The CDR3 is 12 amino acids.

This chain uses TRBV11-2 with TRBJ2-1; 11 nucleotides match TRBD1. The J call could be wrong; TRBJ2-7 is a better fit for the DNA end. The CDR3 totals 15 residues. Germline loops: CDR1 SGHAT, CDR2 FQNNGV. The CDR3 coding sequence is TGTGCCAGCAGCTCCCCAGGACAGGGGGCACGCGAGCAGTACTTC. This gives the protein CASSSPGQGAREQYF.

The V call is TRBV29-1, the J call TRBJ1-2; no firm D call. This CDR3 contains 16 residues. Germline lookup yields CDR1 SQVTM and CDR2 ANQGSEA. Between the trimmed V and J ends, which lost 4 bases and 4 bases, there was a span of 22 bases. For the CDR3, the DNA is TGCAGCGTTGGGTCCGAGACTCAGACCCGATTCTATGGCTACACCTTC. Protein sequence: CSVGSETQTRFYGYTF.